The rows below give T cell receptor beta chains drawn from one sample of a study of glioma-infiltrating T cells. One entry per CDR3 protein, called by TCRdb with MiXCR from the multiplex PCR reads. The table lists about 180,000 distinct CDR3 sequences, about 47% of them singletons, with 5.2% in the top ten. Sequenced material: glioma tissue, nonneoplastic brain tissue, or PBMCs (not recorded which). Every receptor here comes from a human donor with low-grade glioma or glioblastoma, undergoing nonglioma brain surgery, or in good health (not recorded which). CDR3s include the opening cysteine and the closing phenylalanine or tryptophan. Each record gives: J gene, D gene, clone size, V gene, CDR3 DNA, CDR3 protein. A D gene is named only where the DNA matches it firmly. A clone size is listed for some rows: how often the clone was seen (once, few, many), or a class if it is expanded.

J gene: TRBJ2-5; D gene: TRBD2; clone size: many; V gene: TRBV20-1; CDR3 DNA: TGCAGTGCTTATCTCCCAGCGGGAGATATAGAGACCCAGTACTTC; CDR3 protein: CSAYLPAGDIETQYF
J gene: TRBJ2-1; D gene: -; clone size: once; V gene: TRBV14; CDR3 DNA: TGTGCCAGCAGCCATAGGAATAGCGGAGATGAGCAGTTCTTC; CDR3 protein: CASSHRNSGDEQFF
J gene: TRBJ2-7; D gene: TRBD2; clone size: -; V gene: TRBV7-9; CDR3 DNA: TGTGCCAGCAGCTTGACTAGCCTAAACTACGAGCAGTACTTC; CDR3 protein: CASSLTSLNYEQYF
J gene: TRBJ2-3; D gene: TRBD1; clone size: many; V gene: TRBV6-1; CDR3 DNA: TGTGCCAGCAGTGAAACCAGGGGGCCTGGCACAGATACGCAGTATTTT; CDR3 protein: CASSETRGPGTDTQYF
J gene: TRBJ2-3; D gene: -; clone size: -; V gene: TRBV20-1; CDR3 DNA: TGCAGTGCTGAGGAGGGCCCTAGCTCAGTTGATACGCAGTATTTT; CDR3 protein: CSAEEGPSSVDTQYF
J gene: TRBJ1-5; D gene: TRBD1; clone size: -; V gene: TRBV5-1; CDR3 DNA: TGCGCCAGCAGCTTGTGGGGGGGACAGAATCAGCCCCAGCATTTT; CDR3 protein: CASSLWGGQNQPQHF
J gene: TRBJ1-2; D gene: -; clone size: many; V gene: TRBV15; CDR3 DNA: TGTGCCACCAGCAGAGATAAACCCGACATCCTCTATGGCTACACCTTC; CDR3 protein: CATSRDKPDILYGYTF
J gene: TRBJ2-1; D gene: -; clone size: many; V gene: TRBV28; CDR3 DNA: TGTGCCAGCAGTGTCCAGCGGCAAAAATACAATGAGCAGTTCTTC; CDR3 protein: CASSVQRQKYNEQFF
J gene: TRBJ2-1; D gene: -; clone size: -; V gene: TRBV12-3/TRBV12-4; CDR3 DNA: TGTGCCAGCAGTTTGCAGGCATACAATGAGCAGTTCTTC; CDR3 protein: CASSLQAYNEQFF
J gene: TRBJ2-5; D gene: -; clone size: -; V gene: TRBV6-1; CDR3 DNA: TGTGCCAGCAGTGACAATCAAGAGACCCAGTACTTC; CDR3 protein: CASSDNQETQYF
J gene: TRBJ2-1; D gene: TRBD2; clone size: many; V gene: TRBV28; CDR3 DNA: TGTGCCAGCAGCCAGATAGCGGGAGGCTACAATGAGCAGTTCTTC; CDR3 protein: CASSQIAGGYNEQFF
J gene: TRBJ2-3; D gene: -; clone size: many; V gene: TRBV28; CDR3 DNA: TGTGCCAGCAGACTGAGCGGTTACACAGATACGCAGTATTTT; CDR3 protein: CASRLSGYTDTQYF
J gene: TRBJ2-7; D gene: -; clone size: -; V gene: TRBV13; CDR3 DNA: TGCGCCAGCAGTAGGGTAGGCTACGAGCAGTACTTC; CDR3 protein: CASSRVGYEQYF
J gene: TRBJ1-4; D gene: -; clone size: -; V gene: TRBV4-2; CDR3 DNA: TGTGCCAGCAGCCAAGAAGGGGTGACTAATGAAAAACTGTTTTTT; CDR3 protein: CASSQEGVTNEKLFF
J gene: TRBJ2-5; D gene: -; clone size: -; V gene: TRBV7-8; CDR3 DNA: TGTGCCAGCAGCTCCTTAACAGGGAGCCAGCCTAAAGAGACCCAGCACTTC; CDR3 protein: CASSSLTGSQPKETQHF
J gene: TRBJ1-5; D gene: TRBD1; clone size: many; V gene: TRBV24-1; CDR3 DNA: TGTGCCACCAGTGATTTCCGTGGACAGGAGCAGCATTTT; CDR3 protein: CATSDFRGQEQHF
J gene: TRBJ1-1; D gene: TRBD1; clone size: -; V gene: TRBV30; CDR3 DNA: TGTGCCTGGCAATCCTTAGACAGGGCCACTGAAGCTTTCTTT; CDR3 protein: CAWQSLDRATEAFF